This is a list of T cell receptor beta chains from one sample in a study of blood T cell repertoires in COVID-19. TCRdb's copy holds only in-frame clones and misses some; the assay was immunoSEQ multiplex PCR. The sample consists of over 150,000 clones, 60% to 80% of them appearing once. The specimen sequenced was peripheral blood. The receptor set was obtained from a woman in her sixties or seventies with acute or convalescent COVID-19. Both conserved end residues are part of each CDR3. The order of the fields is clone size, J gene, D gene, V gene, CDR3 protein, CDR3 DNA. D genes are given only for firm matches. Not every row has a clone size; where given, it reads once, few, many or a size class.

clone size: NA
J gene: TRBJ2-4
D gene: TRBD2
V gene: TRBV28
CDR3 protein: CASRPSSGRNIQYF
CDR3 DNA: TGTGCCAGCAGACCCTCTAGCGGGAGGAACATTCAGTACTTC

clone size: NA
J gene: TRBJ2-4
D gene: NA
V gene: TRBV27
CDR3 protein: CASSLSGAVNIQYF
CDR3 DNA: TGTGCCAGCAGTTTATCAGGGGCTGTCAACATTCAGTACTTC

clone size: NA
J gene: TRBJ1-5
D gene: TRBD1
V gene: TRBV3-1/TRBV3-2
CDR3 protein: CASSQNRGGNQPQHF
CDR3 DNA: TGTGCCAGCAGCCAGAACAGGGGAGGCAATCAGCCCCAGCATTTT

clone size: NA
J gene: TRBJ2-1
D gene: TRBD2
V gene: TRBV19
CDR3 protein: CASSRETSGRAFEQFF
CDR3 DNA: TGTGCCAGTAGTCGAGAGACTAGCGGGAGGGCCTTCGAGCAGTTCTTC

clone size: NA
J gene: TRBJ2-1
D gene: TRBD2
V gene: TRBV6-5
CDR3 protein: CASSRLANEQFF
CDR3 DNA: TGTGCCAGCAGTCGACTAGCCAATGAGCAGTTCTTC

clone size: NA
J gene: TRBJ2-2
D gene: NA
V gene: TRBV7-3
CDR3 protein: CASSLRGRDTGELFF
CDR3 DNA: TGTGCCAGCAGCTTAAGAGGGAGAGACACCGGGGAGCTGTTTTTT

clone size: few
J gene: TRBJ2-1
D gene: NA
V gene: TRBV2
CDR3 protein: CASSQLLAREQFF
CDR3 DNA: TGTGCCAGCAGTCAACTTCTAGCTCGTGAGCAGTTCTTC

clone size: NA
J gene: TRBJ2-2
D gene: NA
V gene: TRBV28
CDR3 protein: CATVAFGTGELFF
CDR3 DNA: TGTGCCACCGTCGCTTTCGGCACCGGGGAGCTGTTTTTT

clone size: NA
J gene: TRBJ1-2
D gene: TRBD1
V gene: TRBV6-5
CDR3 protein: CASSLRQGGYGYTF
CDR3 DNA: TGTGCCAGCAGTCTCCGACAGGGAGGCTATGGCTACACCTTC

clone size: NA
J gene: TRBJ1-1
D gene: NA
V gene: TRBV2
CDR3 protein: CASSEHGAGGTEAFF
CDR3 DNA: TGTGCCAGCAGTGAGCACGGTGCGGGAGGGACTGAAGCTTTCTTT

clone size: NA
J gene: TRBJ2-3
D gene: NA
V gene: TRBV19
CDR3 protein: CASSIATGAITDTQYF
CDR3 DNA: TGTGCCAGTAGTATAGCGACGGGAGCGATCACAGATACGCAGTATTTT

clone size: NA
J gene: TRBJ2-2
D gene: NA
V gene: TRBV10-1
CDR3 protein: CASPTEANTGELFF
CDR3 DNA: TGCGCCAGCCCGACAGAAGCGAACACCGGGGAGCTGTTTTTT

clone size: NA
J gene: TRBJ1-2
D gene: NA
V gene: TRBV19
CDR3 protein: CASSIFYTSNYGYTF
CDR3 DNA: TGTGCCAGTAGTATCTTTTACACCTCTAACTATGGCTACACCTTC

clone size: NA
J gene: TRBJ1-4
D gene: TRBD1
V gene: TRBV2
CDR3 protein: CASSIQGIKEKLFF
CDR3 DNA: TGTGCCAGCAGTATACAGGGGATTAAAGAAAAACTGTTTTTT

clone size: NA
J gene: TRBJ2-3
D gene: TRBD2
V gene: TRBV6-1
CDR3 protein: CASSELIAGGLDTQYF
CDR3 DNA: TGTGCCAGCAGTGAACTTATAGCGGGAGGGTTGGATACGCAGTATTTT

clone size: NA
J gene: TRBJ1-1
D gene: NA
V gene: TRBV5-1
CDR3 protein: CASSLEGLSNTEAFF
CDR3 DNA: TGCGCCAGCAGCTTGGAGGGACTTTCGAACACTGAAGCTTTCTTT